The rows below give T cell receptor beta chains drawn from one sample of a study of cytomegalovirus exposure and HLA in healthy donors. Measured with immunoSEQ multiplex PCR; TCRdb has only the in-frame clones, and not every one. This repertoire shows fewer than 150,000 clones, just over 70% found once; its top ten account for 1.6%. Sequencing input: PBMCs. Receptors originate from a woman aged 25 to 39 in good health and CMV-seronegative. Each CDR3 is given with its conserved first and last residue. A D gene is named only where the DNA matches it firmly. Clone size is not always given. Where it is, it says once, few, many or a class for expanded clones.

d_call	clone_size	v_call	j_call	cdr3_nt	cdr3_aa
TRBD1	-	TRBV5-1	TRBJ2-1	TGCGCCAGCAGCGGCCAAGACAGGGGAAATTACAATGAGCAGTTCTTC	CASSGQDRGNYNEQFF
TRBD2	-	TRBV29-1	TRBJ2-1	TGCAGCGTTCAAAGCGGGACGTACAATGAGCAGTTCTTC	CSVQSGTYNEQFF
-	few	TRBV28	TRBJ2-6	TGTGCCAGCAGTTTAGGTTTGAGGTACTCTGGGGCCAACGTCCTGACTTTC	CASSLGLRYSGANVLTF
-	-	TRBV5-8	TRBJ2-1	TGTGCCAGCAGCTTGGGCCTATTCTTCTACAATGAGCAGTTCTTC	CASSLGLFFYNEQFF
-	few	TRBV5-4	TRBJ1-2	TGTGCCAGCAGCTTGGACAGCCACTATGGCTACACCTTC	CASSLDSHYGYTF
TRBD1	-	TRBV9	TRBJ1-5	TGTGCCAGCAGCGTCACAGGGGACGGCAATCAGCCCCAGCATTTT	CASSVTGDGNQPQHF
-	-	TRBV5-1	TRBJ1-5	TGCGCCAGCAGCTTGCAGTTCGATCAGCCCCAGCATTTT	CASSLQFDQPQHF
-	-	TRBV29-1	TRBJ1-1	TGCAGCGTTGTAACAGGAGGGTCGGTGGCTTTCTTT	CSVVTGGSVAFF
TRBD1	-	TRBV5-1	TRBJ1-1	TGCGCCAGCAGCCGACAGGGTAGCAGCACTGAAGCTTTCTTT	CASSRQGSSTEAFF
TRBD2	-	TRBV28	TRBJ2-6	TGTGCCAGTTCCAGCGGGGGGCCACCGAGCTCTGGGGCCAACGTCCTGACTTTC	CASSSGGPPSSGANVLTF
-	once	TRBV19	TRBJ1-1	TGTGCCAGTAGGGACAGACGGATGACTGAAGCTTTCTTT	CASRDRRMTEAFF
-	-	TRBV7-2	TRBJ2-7	TGTGCCAGCAGCTTATCCGGGACAACTCAGCACGAGCAGTACTTC	CASSLSGTTQHEQYF
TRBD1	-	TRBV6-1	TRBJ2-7	TGTGCCAGCAGTGATACCCTCGGGACAGGAGACCACGAGCAGTACTTC	CASSDTLGTGDHEQYF
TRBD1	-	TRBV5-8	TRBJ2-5	TGTGCCAGCAGCCGGGACAGGGGCCGGGAGACCCAGTACTTC	CASSRDRGRETQYF
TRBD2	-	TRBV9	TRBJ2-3	TGTGCCAGCAGCGTTGGGCTAGCGGCTCACACAGATACGCAGTATTTT	CASSVGLAAHTDTQYF
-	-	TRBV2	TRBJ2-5	TGTGCCAGCAGGTCCGGGGCCAAAAGCGGGGAGACCCAGTACTTC	CASRSGAKSGETQYF
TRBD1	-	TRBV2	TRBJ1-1	TGTGCCAGCAGTGTGTTTGGGACAGGGGACACTGAAGCTTTCTTT	CASSVFGTGDTEAFF
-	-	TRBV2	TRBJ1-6	TGTGCCAGCAGACGGGACTTTAATTCACCCCTCCACTTT	CASRRDFNSPLHF
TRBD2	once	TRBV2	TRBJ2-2	TGTGCCAGTCAGCGAGCGGGGGGGGCGAACACCGGGGAGCTGTTTTTT	CASQRAGGANTGELFF
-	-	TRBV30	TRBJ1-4	TGTGCCTGGACACAGGGTCCATATGAAAAACTGTTTTTT	CAWTQGPYEKLFF
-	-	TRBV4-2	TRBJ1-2	TGTGCCAGCAGCCAAGATCTTATTTTAGGGGGTGGCTACACCTTC	CASSQDLILGGGYTF
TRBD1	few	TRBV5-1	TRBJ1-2	TGCGCCAGCAGCACGGACAGGGAATATGGCTACACCTTC	CASSTDREYGYTF
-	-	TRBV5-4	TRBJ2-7	TGTGCCAGCAGTTCCACAGTCTACGAGCAGTACTTC	CASSSTVYEQYF
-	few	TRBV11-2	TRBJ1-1	TGTGCCAGCAGCTTAGAATTCAGTCTCACTGAAGCTTTCTTT	CASSLEFSLTEAFF
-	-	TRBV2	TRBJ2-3	TGTGCCAGCAGTGATGCGGGGGATACGCAGTATTTT	CASSDAGDTQYF
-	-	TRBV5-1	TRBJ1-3	TGCGCCAGCAGCTTGCAAGGACTTTCTGGAAACACCATATATTTT	CASSLQGLSGNTIYF
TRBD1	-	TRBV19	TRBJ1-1	TGTGCCAGTAGTTCGGGACAGGGGGCTTTGGTGCACACTGAAGCTTTCTTT	CASSSGQGALVHTEAFF
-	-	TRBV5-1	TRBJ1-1	TGCGCCAGCGCTGCCGGAGGGATCACTGAAGCTTTCTTT	CASAAGGITEAFF
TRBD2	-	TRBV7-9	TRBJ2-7	TGTGCCAGCAGCCTTAGCGGGTACTCCTACGAGCAGTACTTC	CASSLSGYSYEQYF